Each of the 22 T cell receptor beta chains below was sequenced from the same sample in a study of cytomegalovirus exposure and HLA in healthy donors. 60 Vbeta and 13 Jbeta primers were used in PCR. Some clones are missing from TCRdb's copy, which holds only in-frame ones; the method was immunoSEQ multiplex PCR. The sample holds 70,000 to 80,000 clones, about four fifths seen once. Sequencing was carried out using PBMCs. The origin of the receptors is a man between 18 and 29 years old in good health and CMV-seronegative.

The chain links TRBV4-3 to TRBJ2-2; D may be TRBD1 (5 bases). There are 13 residues in the CDR3. V was trimmed by 4 bases and J by 5 bases, leaving 8 bases between them. Germline CDR1 and CDR2: LGHNA and YSLEER. CDR3 sequence reads: CASSRDRTGELFF. The CDR3, as DNA: TGCGCCAGCAGCCGCGACAGAACCGGGGAGCTGTTTTTT.

The chain combines TRBV7-2 with TRBJ1-5; D unresolved. Germline V lookup: CDR1 SGHTA, CDR2 FQGNSA. The V and J ends lost 2 bases and 3 bases respectively, with 5 bases between them. The CDR3 spans 13 residues. The CDR3 loop reads CASSLTINQPQHF. For the CDR3, the DNA is TGTGCCAGCAGCTTAACAATCAATCAGCCCCAGCATTTT. The variable domain in full, completed from reference TRBV7-2 and TRBJ1-5, reads GAGVSQSPSNKVTEKGKDVELRCDPISGHTALYWYRQSLGQGLEFLIYFQGNSAPDKSGLPSDRFSAERTGGSVSTLTIQRTQQEDSAVYLCASSLTINQPQHFGDGTRLSIL.

This clone was observed a few times. The CDR3 DNA sequence: TGTGCCAGTAGTAACCTTCCTAGCGAGAGCGCCGGGGAGCTGTTTTTT. It specifies CASSNLPSESAGELFF. The V gene is TRBV19, the J gene TRBJ2-2, with D perhaps matching TRBD2 (6 bases). Germline V lookup: CDR1 LNHDA, CDR2 SQIVND (reference sequence). This CDR3 spans 16 amino acids. V was shortened by 4 bases and J by 6 bases, with 18 bases between the two germline ends.

The J gene is TRBJ1-4, the V gene TRBV15; 8 nucleotides align to TRBD1. Germline CDR1 is LNHNV and CDR2 is YYDKDF (reference sequence). The V and J ends lost 2 bases and 8 bases, in that order; junction bases with no gene match: 10. CDR3 length equals 16 residues. In DNA, the CDR3 is TGTGCCACCAGCAGACTTACGACAGGGGTGGGCGAAAAACTGTTTTTT. Its protein product is CATSRLTTGVGEKLFF. The full variable domain, with the rest looked up from reference TRBV15 and TRBJ1-4, is DAMVIQNPRYQVTQFGKPVTLSCSQTLNHNVMYWYQQKSSQAPKLLFHYYDKDFNNEADTPDNFQSRRPNTSFCFLDIRSPGLGDTAMYLCATSRLTTGVGEKLFFGSGTQLSVL.

The chain joins TRBV7-3 to TRBJ2-1; 12 positions match TRBD2. This CDR3 spans 16 amino acids. Trimming at V came to 5 bases and at J to 0 bases, leaving 2 bases not matched to a gene. The germline CDR1 and CDR2 sequences are SGHTA and FQGTGA. The CDR3 DNA reads TGTGCCAGCAGCGCGACTAGCGGGAGCTCCTACAATGAGCAGTTCTTC. Translating it yields CASSATSGSSYNEQFF.

This chain joins TRBV19 and TRBJ2-3, with no clear D. The CDR3 is made up of 13 amino acids. Germline lookup yields CDR1 LNHDA and CDR2 SQIVND (reference sequence). Trimming cost V 7 bases and J 2 bases, with 10 bases left between them. The CDR3: CASNQHDTDTQYF. In DNA, the CDR3 is TGTGCCAGTAATCAACATGACACAGATACGCAGTATTTT.

V and J are TRBV6-6 and TRBJ2-3, with a tentative D call TRBD1 (6 bases). Germline V lookup: CDR1 MNHNY, CDR2 SVGAGI (reference sequence). This CDR3 has 16 residues. The V gene lost 6 bases and the J gene lost 0 bases, with 16 bases spanning the gap. The CDR3 here is CASSPGTSTSTDTQYF. The CDR3 DNA follows: TGTGCCAGCAGCCCCGGGACATCGACTAGCACAGATACGCAGTATTTT.

This clone was counted a few times. The chain is built from TRBV2 and TRBJ2-2, with 10 bases that match TRBD2. This CDR3 contains 15 residues. The ends lost 2 bases at V and 4 bases at J; junction bases unmatched: 1. Germline V gene sequence: CDR1 SNHLY, CDR2 FYNNEI. The CDR3: CASSEQRGGTGELFF. CDR3 DNA sequence: TGTGCCAGCAGTGAACAGCGGGGGGGCACCGGGGAGCTGTTTTTT.

There are a few counts of this clone. The chain has TRBV2 and TRBJ1-2; D is possibly TRBD1 (5 bases). The length of the CDR3 is 13 residues. Trimming cost V 5 bases and J 0 bases, with 7 bases left between them. Germline loops: CDR1 SNHLY, CDR2 FYNNEI. The CDR3 nucleotides read TGTGCCAGCAGTCAGACAGCTAACTATGGCTACACCTTC. Translation: CASSQTANYGYTF.

The chain employs TRBV30 and TRBJ1-2; 12 nucleotides agree with TRBD1. After removal of 5 bases from V and 7 bases from J, the junction contained 11 bases not matched to a gene. The CDR3 is 15 amino acids. Germline V gives CDR1 GTSNPN, CDR2 SVGIG (reference sequence). The CDR3 DNA sequence: TGTGCCTGGGGGAGGGGGACAGGGGGCCTGCGTGGCTACACCTTC. As protein: CAWGRGTGGLRGYTF. Drawing the rest from reference TRBV30 and TRBJ1-2, the complete variable domain is SQTIHQWPATLVQPVGSPLSLECTVEGTSNPNLYWYRQAAGRGLQLLFYSVGIGQISSEVPQNLSASRPQDRQFILSSKKLLLSDSGFYLCAWGRGTGGLRGYTFGSGTRLTVV.

This clone was counted once. The V and J genes are TRBV10-3 and TRBJ2-1; D perhaps matches TRBD2 (6 bases). V was cut by 0 bases and J by 4 bases, with 13 bases left in between. The CDR3 length is 16 residues. The germline V gene encodes CDR1 ENHRY and CDR2 SYGVKD. The CDR3 is CAISESGGIVYNEQFF. As DNA, the CDR3 is TGTGCCATCAGTGAGTCTGGCGGGATCGTTTACAATGAGCAGTTCTTC.

The gene calls are TRBV13 and TRBJ2-1; 14 bases agree with TRBD2. This CDR3 is 18 amino acids long. V shed 5 bases, J shed 6 bases, and the junction held 12 bases outside the gene matches. Germline V gene lookup returns CDR1 PRHDT and CDR2 FYEKMQ (reference sequence). Written as DNA, the CDR3 is TGTGCCAGCAGCGACAAGAACACCGGGACTAGCGGGGGCAATGAGCAGTTCTTC. It encodes CASSDKNTGTSGGNEQFF.

J is TRBJ1-1 and V is TRBV11-2; D possibly corresponds to TRBD1 (6 bases). CDR1 is SGHAT and CDR2 is FQNNGV in the germline V gene. Deletions cut 2 bases from V and 5 bases from J, with 18 bases between. The CDR3 runs 16 residues. The CDR3: CASSLNSGVGWTEAFF. Written as DNA, the CDR3 is TGTGCCAGCAGCTTAAATTCAGGGGTAGGTTGGACTGAAGCTTTCTTT.

This sequence joins TRBV6-5 and TRBJ2-2; 9 nucleotides align to TRBD1. This CDR3 has 15 amino acids. The trim removed 5 bases at V and 1 base at J, leaving 2 bases unmatched. The V gene's germline CDR1 is MNHEY and CDR2 SVGAGI. This chain's CDR3 is CASSLGQGNTGELFF. As DNA, the CDR3 is TGTGCCAGCAGTCTGGGACAGGGGAACACCGGGGAGCTGTTTTTT.

V usage is TRBV5-1 and J usage is TRBJ1-1; 11 bases line up with TRBD1. Per the germline V gene, CDR1 is SGHRS and CDR2 is YFSETQ. Trimming at V came to 4 bases and at J to 9 bases, leaving 8 bases not matched to a gene. CDR3 length: 14 residues. The CDR3 DNA reads as TGCGCCAGCAGCAAGGGACAGGGGGTAAGTCAAGCTTTCTTT. Translated: CASSKGQGVSQAFF.

The chain is built from TRBV6-1 and TRBJ2-7, with 7 positions matching TRBD1. The V gene end was trimmed by 6 bases and the J gene end by 1 base; junction bases not matched to a gene: 6. The germline V gene encodes CDR1 MNHNS and CDR2 SASEGT. The CDR3 loop spans 14 amino acids. The CDR3 DNA sequence: TGTGCCAGCAGGCTAGACAGGGTTTCCTACGAGCAGTACTTC. Translation: CASRLDRVSYEQYF.

The J gene is TRBJ2-7, the V gene TRBV28; the D is unclear. The V gene lost 3 bases and the J gene lost 6 bases, with 12 bases spanning the gap. This CDR3 region has 13 residues. The germline gives CDR1 MDHEN, CDR2 SYDVKM. CDR3 nucleotides: TGTGCCAGCAGTTTCCCCGGTTTCGTCGAGCAGTACTTC. This translates into CASSFPGFVEQYF.

This rearrangement joins TRBV28 to TRBJ2-7, with 8 bases lining up with TRBD1. Trimming at V came to 5 bases and at J to 2 bases, leaving 14 bases not matched to a gene. Germline CDR1 MDHEN, CDR2 SYDVKM. The CDR3 totals 17 residues. CDR3: CASSPIIDRGYTYEQYF. CDR3 sequence (DNA): TGTGCCAGCAGTCCCATCATAGACAGGGGCTATACCTACGAGCAGTACTTC.

The chain has TRBV2 and TRBJ2-7, with 10 bases identical to TRBD1. Looked up from germline, CDR1 is SNHLY and CDR2 is FYNNEI. After removal of 7 bases from V and 2 bases from J, the junction contained 2 bases not matched to a gene. CDR3 length: 13 amino acids. The CDR3 reads CASTGTGAYEQYF. CDR3 nucleotides: TGTGCCAGCACTGGGACAGGGGCCTACGAGCAGTACTTC.

The chain has TRBV9 and TRBJ2-1; 9 bases are shared with TRBD1. Trimming took 2 bases from V and 9 from J; bases not matched to a gene: 12. CDR3 length equals 16 residues. Germline values: CDR1 SGDLS, CDR2 YYNGEE. CDR3 DNA: TGTGCCAGCAGCGTCGGGACAGGGTACGGGATAGGTGAGCAGTTCTTC. The encoded protein is CASSVGTGYGIGEQFF.

This clone was counted a single time. This chain links TRBV7-3 with TRBJ1-1, with D maybe TRBD1 (6 bases). Trimming stripped 6 bases from V and 4 bases from J, with 15 bases between. The germline V gene has CDR1 SGHTA and CDR2 FQGTGA. The CDR3 extends over 14 amino acids. CDR3 DNA: TGTGCCAGCAGGGAGACGGGGGGCGGCACTGAAGCTTTCTTT. Encoded protein: CASRETGGGTEAFF.

This clone was seen only once. The CDR3 DNA follows: TGTGCCAGCAGCTCACAACAGGGAAACTACGAGCAGTACTTC. Protein product: CASSSQQGNYEQYF. This chain connects TRBV7-6 to TRBJ2-7; TRBD1 might be the D (6 bases). This CDR3 has 14 amino acids. Deletions cut 4 bases from V and 3 bases from J, with 13 bases between. Germline-derived CDR1 and CDR2 are SGHVS and FNYEAQ.